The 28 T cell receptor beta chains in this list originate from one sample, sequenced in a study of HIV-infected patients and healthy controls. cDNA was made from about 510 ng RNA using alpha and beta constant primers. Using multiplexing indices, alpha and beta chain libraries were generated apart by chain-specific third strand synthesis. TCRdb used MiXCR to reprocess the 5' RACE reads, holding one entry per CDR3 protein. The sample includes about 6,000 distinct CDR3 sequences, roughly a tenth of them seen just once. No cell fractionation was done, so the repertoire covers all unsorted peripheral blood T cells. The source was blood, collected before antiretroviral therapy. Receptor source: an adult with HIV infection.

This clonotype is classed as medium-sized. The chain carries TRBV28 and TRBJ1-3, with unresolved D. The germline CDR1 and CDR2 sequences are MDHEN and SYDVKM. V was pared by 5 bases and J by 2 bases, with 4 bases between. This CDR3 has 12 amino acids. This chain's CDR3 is CASSPTGNTIYF. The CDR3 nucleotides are TGTGCCAGCAGTCCGACTGGAAACACCATATATTTT.

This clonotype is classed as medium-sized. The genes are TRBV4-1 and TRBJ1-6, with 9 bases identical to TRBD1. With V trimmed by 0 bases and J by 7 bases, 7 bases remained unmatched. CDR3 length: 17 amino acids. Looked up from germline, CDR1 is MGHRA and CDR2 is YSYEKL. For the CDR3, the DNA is TGCGCCAGCAGCCAAGAAGGTCACGGGACAGGGAATTCACCCCTCCACTTT. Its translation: CASSQEGHGTGNSPLHF.

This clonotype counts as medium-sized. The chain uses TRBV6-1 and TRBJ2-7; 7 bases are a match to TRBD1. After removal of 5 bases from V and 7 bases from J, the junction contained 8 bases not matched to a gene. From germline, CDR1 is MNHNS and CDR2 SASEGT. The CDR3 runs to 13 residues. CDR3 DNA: TGTGCCAGCAGTCGGGACAGCTATGGGGAGCAGTACTTC. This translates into CASSRDSYGEQYF.

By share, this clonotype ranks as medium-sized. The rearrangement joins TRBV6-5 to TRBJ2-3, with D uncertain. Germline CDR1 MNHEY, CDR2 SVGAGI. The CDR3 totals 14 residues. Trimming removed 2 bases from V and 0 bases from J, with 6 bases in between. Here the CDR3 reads CASSYRASTDTQYF. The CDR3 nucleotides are TGTGCCAGCAGTTACCGAGCTAGCACAGATACGCAGTATTTT.

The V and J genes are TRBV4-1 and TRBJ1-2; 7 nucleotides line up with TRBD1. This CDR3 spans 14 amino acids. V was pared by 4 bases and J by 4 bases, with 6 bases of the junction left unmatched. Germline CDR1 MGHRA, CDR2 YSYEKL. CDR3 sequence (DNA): TGCGCCAGCAGCCTGACAGGGACCTCCTATGGCTACACCTTC. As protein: CASSLTGTSYGYTF.

CDR3 nucleotides: TGTGCCACCAGCAGAGGAAGGATACCTTACCTGACTGAAGCTTTCTTT. Its protein product is CATSRGRIPYLTEAFF. The chain uses TRBV15 and TRBJ1-1; D remains unclear. This CDR3 region has 16 residues. Trimming shortened V by 1 base and J by 5 bases, and 17 bases separated the two germline ends. Germline loops: CDR1 LNHNV, CDR2 YYDKDF (reference sequence).

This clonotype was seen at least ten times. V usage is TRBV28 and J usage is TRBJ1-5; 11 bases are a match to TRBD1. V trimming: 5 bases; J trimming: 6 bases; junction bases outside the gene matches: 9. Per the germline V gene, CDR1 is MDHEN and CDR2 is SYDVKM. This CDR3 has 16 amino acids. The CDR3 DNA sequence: TGTGCCAGCAGTCCACGACGGGACAGGGGGTTTCAGCCCCAGCATTTT. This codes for CASSPRRDRGFQPQHF.

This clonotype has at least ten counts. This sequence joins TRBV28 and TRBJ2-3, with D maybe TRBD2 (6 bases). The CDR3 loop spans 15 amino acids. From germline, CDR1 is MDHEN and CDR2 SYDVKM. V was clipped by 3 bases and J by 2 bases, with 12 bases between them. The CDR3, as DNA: TGTGCCAGCAGTTTGGAGGGCAGACCCACAGATACGCAGTATTTT. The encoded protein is CASSLEGRPTDTQYF.

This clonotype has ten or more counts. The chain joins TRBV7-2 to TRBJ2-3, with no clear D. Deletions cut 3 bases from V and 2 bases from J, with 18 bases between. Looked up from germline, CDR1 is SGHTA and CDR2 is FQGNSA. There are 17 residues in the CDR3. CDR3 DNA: TGTGCCAGCAGCTTGCGCGGACCTTTGGGCAACACAGATACGCAGTATTTT. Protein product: CASSLRGPLGNTDTQYF. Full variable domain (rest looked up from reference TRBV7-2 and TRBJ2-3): GAGVSQSPSNKVTEKGKDVELRCDPISGHTALYWYRQSLGQGLEFLIYFQGNSAPDKSGLPSDRFSAERTGGSVSTLTIQRTQQEDSAVYLCASSLRGPLGNTDTQYFGPGTRLTVL.

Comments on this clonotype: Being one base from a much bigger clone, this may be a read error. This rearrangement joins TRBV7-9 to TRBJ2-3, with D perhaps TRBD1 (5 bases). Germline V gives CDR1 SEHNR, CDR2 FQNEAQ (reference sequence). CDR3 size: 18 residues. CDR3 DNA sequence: TGTGCCGGCAGCTTAGGGGCAGTTCCCACTCCCGACACAGATACGCAGTATTTT. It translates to CAGSLGAVPTPDTDTQYF.

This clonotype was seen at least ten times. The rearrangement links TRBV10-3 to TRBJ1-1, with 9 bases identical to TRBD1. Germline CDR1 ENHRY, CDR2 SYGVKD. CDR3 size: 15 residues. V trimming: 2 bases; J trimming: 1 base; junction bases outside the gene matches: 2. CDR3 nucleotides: TGTGCCATCAGTGAGCCGGGACAGGGGAACACTGAAGCTTTCTTT. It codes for CAISEPGQGNTEAFF.

DNA for the CDR3: TGTGCCAGCAGCCACGCTAACACCGGGGAGCTGTTTTTT. Its translation is CASSHANTGELFF. The chain carries TRBV3-1 and TRBJ2-2; D remains unclear. The CDR3 is made up of 13 amino acids. V was shortened by 3 bases and J by 2 bases, with 4 bases between the two germline ends. Germline V gives CDR1 LGHDT, CDR2 YNNKEL (reference sequence).

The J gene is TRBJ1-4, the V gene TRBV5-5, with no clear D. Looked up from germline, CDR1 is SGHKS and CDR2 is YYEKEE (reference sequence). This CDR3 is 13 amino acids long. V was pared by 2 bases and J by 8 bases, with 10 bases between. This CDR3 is CASSFPTGEKLFF. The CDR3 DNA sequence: TGTGCCAGCAGCTTTCCGACGGGGGAAAAACTGTTTTTT.

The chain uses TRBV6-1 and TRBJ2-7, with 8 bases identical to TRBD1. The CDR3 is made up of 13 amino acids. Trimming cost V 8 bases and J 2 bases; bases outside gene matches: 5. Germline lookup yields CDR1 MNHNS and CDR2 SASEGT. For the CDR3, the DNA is TGTGCCAGCCCAGGACAGGGTACCTACGAGCAGTACTTC. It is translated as CASPGQGTYEQYF.

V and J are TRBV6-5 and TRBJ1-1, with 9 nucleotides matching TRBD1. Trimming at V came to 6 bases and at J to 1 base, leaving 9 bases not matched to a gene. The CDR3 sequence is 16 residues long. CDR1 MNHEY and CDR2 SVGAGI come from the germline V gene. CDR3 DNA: TGTGCCAGCAGAACAGGGGGCTTAGTGGGGAACACTGAAGCTTTCTTT. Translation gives CASRTGGLVGNTEAFF.

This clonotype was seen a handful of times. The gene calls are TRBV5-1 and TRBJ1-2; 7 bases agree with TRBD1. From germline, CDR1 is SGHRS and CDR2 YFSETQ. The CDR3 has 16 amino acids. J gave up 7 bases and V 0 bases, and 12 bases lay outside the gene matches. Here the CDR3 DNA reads TGCGCCAGCAGCTTGGCCGAGAGACAGGGTAGTCTTGGCTACACCTTC. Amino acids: CASSLAERQGSLGYTF. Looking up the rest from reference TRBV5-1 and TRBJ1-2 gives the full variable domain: KAGVTQTPRYLIKTRGQQVTLSCSPISGHRSVSWYQQTPGQGLQFLFEYFSETQRNKGNFPGRFSGRQFSNSRSEMNVSTLELGDSALYLCASSLAERQGSLGYTFGSGTRLTVV.

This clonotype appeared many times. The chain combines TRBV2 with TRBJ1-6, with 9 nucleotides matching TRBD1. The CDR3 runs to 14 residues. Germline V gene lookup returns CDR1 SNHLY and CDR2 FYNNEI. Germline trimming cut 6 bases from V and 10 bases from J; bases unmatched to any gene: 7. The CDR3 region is CASSPTGGWSPLHF. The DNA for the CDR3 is TGTGCCAGCAGCCCCACAGGGGGCTGGTCACCCCTCCACTTT. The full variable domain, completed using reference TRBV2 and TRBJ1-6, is EPEVTQTPSHQVTQMGQEVILRCVPISNHLYFYWYRQILGQKVEFLVSFYNNEISEKSEIFDDQFSVERPDGSNFTLKIRSTKLEDSAMYFCASSPTGGWSPLHFGNGTRLTVT.

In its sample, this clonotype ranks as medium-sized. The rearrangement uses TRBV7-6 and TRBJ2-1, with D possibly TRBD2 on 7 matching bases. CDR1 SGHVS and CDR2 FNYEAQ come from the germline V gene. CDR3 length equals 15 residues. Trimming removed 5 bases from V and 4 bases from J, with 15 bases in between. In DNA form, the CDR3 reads TGTGCCAGCAGCCCTGGCGGGGGCGGGTACAATGAGCAGTTCTTC. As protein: CASSPGGGGYNEQFF.

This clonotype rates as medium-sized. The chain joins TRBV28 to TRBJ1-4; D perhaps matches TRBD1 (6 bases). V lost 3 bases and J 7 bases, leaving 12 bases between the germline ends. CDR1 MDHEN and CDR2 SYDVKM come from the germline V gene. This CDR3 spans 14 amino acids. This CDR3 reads CASSLRGGREKLFF. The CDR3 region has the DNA TGTGCCAGCAGTTTGAGGGGGGGCCGTGAAAAACTGTTTTTT.

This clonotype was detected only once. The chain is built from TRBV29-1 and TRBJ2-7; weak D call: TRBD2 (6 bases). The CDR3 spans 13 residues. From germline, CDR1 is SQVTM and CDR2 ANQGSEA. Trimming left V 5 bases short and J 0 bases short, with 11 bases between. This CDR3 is CSVTGDNSYEQYF. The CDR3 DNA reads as TGCAGCGTTACGGGAGATAACTCCTACGAGCAGTACTTC.

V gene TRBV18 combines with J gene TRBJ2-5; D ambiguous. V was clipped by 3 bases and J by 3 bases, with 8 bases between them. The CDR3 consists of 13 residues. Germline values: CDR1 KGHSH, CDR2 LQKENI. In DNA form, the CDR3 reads TGTGCCAGCTCACCTGTAAACGAAGAGACCCAGTACTTC. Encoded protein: CASSPVNEETQYF.

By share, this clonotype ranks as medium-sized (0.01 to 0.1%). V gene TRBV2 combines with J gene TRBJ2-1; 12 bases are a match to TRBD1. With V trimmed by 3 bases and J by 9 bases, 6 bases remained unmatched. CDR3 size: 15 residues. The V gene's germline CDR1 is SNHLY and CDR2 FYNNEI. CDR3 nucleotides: TGTGCCAGCAGTGAGGGACAGGGGGCAGGACGTGAGCAGTTCTTC. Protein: CASSEGQGAGREQFF. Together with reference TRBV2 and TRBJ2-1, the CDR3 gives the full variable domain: EPEVTQTPSHQVTQMGQEVILRCVPISNHLYFYWYRQILGQKVEFLVSFYNNEISEKSEIFDDQFSVERPDGSNFTLKIRSTKLEDSAMYFCASSEGQGAGREQFFGPGTRLTVL.

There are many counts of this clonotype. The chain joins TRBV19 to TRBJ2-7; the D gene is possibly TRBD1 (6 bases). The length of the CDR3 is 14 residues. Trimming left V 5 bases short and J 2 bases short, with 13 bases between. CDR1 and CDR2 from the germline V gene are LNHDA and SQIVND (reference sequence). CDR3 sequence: CASSFGTRTYEQYF. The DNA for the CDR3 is TGTGCCAGTAGTTTCGGGACAAGAACCTACGAGCAGTACTTC.

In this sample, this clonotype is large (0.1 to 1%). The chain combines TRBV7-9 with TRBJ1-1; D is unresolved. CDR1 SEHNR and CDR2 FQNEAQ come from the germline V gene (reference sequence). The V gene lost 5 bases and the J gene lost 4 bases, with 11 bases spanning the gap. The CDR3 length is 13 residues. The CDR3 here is CASSPQDFTEAFF. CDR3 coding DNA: TGTGCCAGCAGCCCTCAGGATTTCACTGAAGCTTTCTTT.

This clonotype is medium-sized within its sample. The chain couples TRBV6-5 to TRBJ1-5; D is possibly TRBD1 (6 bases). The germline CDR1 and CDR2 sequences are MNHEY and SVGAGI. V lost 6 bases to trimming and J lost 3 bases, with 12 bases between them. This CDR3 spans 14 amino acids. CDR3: CASSLTGINQPQHF. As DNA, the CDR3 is TGTGCCAGCAGCCTAACAGGGATCAATCAGCCCCAGCATTTT.

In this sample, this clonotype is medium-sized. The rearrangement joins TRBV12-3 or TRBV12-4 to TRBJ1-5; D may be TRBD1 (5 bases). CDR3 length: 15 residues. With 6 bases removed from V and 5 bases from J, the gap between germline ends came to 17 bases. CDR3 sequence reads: CASSFSGGRHQPQHF. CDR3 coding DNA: TGTGCCAGCAGCTTTTCGGGGGGTCGGCATCAGCCCCAGCATTTT.

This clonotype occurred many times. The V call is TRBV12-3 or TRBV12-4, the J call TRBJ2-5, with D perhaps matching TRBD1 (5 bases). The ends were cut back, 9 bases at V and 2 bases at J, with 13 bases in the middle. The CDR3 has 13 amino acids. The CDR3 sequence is CASRRDRQETQYF. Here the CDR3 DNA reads TGTGCCAGTCGTCGTGACAGACAAGAGACCCAGTACTTC.

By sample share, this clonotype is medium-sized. DNA of the CDR3: TGTGCCAGCAGTAAACGCTCAGGGATCAATGAGCAGTTCTTC. As protein: CASSKRSGINEQFF. The chain carries TRBV6-5 and TRBJ2-1; D possibly corresponds to TRBD1 (5 bases). V lost 5 bases and J 6 bases, leaving 14 bases between the germline ends. Per the germline V gene, CDR1 is MNHEY and CDR2 is SVGAGI. This CDR3 comprises 14 residues.